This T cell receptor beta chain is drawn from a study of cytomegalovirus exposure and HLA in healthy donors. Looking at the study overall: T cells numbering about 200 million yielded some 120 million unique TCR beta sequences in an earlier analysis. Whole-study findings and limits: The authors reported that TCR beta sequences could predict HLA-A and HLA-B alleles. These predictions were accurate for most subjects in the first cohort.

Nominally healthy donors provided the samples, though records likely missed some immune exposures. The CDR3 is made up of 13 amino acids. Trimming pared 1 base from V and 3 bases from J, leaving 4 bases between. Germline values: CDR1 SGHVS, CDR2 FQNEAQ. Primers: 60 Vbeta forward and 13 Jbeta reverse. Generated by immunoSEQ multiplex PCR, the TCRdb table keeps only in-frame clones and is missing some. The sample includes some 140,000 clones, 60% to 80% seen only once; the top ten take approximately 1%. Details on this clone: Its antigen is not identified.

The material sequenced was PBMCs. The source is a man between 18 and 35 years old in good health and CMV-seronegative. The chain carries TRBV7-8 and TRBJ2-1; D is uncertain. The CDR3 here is CASSLEHYNEQFF. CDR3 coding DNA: TGTGCCAGCAGCTTAGAACACTACAATGAGCAGTTCTTC. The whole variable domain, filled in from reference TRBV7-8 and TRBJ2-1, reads GAGVSQSPRYKVAKRGQDVALRCDPISGHVSLFWYQQALGQGPEFLTYFQNEAQLDKSGLPSDRFFAERPEGSVSTLKIQRTQQEDSAVYLCASSLEHYNEQFFGPGTRLTVL.